A selection of T cell receptor beta chains follows, all from one sample in a study of shared clonotypes between healthy human individuals. Assay used: immunoSEQ multiplex PCR; TCRdb lists only in-frame clones, some missing. The sample yields roughly 1,000,000 clones, roughly 74% seen once. Sequencing was performed on memory CD4+ T cells from PBMCs. Receptor source: a man aged 18 to 30 in good health. Some clones in this sample may be carry-over from other donors' samples. The CDR3 runs from the conserved cysteine through the conserved F or W. D genes are given only for firm matches. Clone sizes are given selectively: once, few, many, or a class where the clone is expanded.

>TRBJ2-7|TRBD2|TRBV7-9|.
CASSLLAGNSYEQYF
TGTGCCAGCAGCTTACTAGCGGGGAATTCCTACGAGCAGTACTTC
>TRBJ2-7|TRBD2|TRBV7-9|.
CASSSLAEMFYEQYF
TGTGCCAGCAGTTCACTAGCGGAAATGTTCTACGAGCAGTACTTC
>TRBJ1-3|.|TRBV9|.
CASSVASGRVVSGNTIYF
TGTGCCAGCAGCGTAGCTAGTGGCAGGGTGGTTTCGGGAAACACCATATATTTT
>TRBJ1-1|.|TRBV9|.
CASSPIGEMNTEAFF
TGTGCCAGCAGCCCGATCGGGGAAATGAACACTGAAGCTTTCTTT
>TRBJ1-4|.|TRBV6-6|.
CASSYVGNSEKLFF
TGTGCCAGCAGTTACGTGGGTAATAGTGAAAAACTGTTTTTT
>TRBJ2-2|.|TRBV7-3|.
CASSLSRAPGELFF
TGTGCCAGCAGCTTAAGCAGGGCTCCCGGGGAGCTGTTTTTT
>TRBJ2-1|.|TRBV6-5|.
CASSSPTFNEQFF
TGTGCCAGCAGTTCACCGACGTTCAATGAGCAGTTCTTC
>TRBJ1-4|TRBD1|TRBV5-1|few
CASSLQTGQGDEKLFF
TGCGCCAGCAGCCTGCAAACGGGACAGGGGGATGAAAAACTGTTTTTT
>TRBJ2-7|.|TRBV5-1|.
CASSFGGSGEQYF
TGCGCCAGCAGCTTCGGAGGGAGCGGCGAGCAGTACTTC
>TRBJ2-7|.|TRBV5-5|.
CASSSTGTGLRREGREQYF
TGTGCCAGCAGCTCCACCGGGACAGGGCTACGGCGGGAGGGAAGGGAGCAGTACTTC
>TRBJ2-3|.|TRBV12-5|.
CASGLVLAGMADTQYF
TGTGCTAGTGGTTTGGTACTGGCAGGGATGGCAGATACGCAGTATTTT
>TRBJ2-2|TRBD2|TRBV7-3|.
CASSLTRTSGELFF
TGTGCCAGCAGCTTAACTCGGACTAGCGGGGAGCTGTTTTTT
>TRBJ2-5|.|TRBV4-3|.
CASSQDLGQGTETQYF
TGCGCCAGCAGCCAAGATTTGGGGCAGGGAACAGAGACCCAGTACTTC
>TRBJ1-5|.|TRBV27|.
CASSLSRARGQPQHF
TGTGCCAGCAGTTTAAGCAGGGCAAGAGGGCAGCCCCAGCATTTT
>TRBJ2-7|TRBD1|TRBV6-1|.
CASSPRTGALNEQYF
TGTGCCAGCAGTCCCCGGACAGGGGCTTTAAACGAGCAGTACTTC
>TRBJ2-1|TRBD1|TRBV28|few
CASNRRGLGQGGNEQFF
TGTGCCAGCAACCGCCGAGGATTGGGACAGGGAGGCAATGAGCAGTTCTTC
>TRBJ2-2|TRBD2|TRBV5-4|.
CASRVASGSSSGELFF
TGTGCCAGCAGGGTTGCTAGCGGGAGTTCATCCGGGGAGCTGTTTTTT
>TRBJ1-2|.|TRBV27|.
CASSLASRGPPYGYTF
TGTGCCAGCAGTTTAGCCTCGAGGGGCCCCCCCTATGGCTACACCTTC
>TRBJ2-3|.|TRBV5-1|once
CASSFLSPDTQYF
TGCGCCAGCAGCTTTTTATCCCCAGATACGCAGTATTTT
>TRBJ1-1|.|TRBV11-2|.
CASSPSTQGNTEAFF
TGTGCCAGCAGCCCCTCCACCCAGGGGAACACTGAAGCTTTCTTT
>TRBJ2-6|TRBD2|TRBV10-3|many
CAISGTTSGANVLTF
TGTGCCATCAGCGGGACTACCTCTGGGGCCAACGTCCTGACTTTC
>TRBJ2-7|TRBD2|TRBV5-1|few
CASSLAASGRDEQYF
TGCGCCAGCAGCTTGGCGGCTAGCGGGAGGGACGAGCAGTACTTC
>TRBJ2-7|.|TRBV6-1|once
CASSEGYEEQHF
TGTGCCAGCAGTGAAGGTTACGAGGAGCAGCACTTC
>TRBJ2-7|.|TRBV28|once
CVSSLVRYEQYF
TGTGTCAGCAGTTTGGTTCGCTACGAGCAGTACTTC
>TRBJ2-7|TRBD2|TRBV9|.
CASSVNGLAGDEQYF
TGTGCCAGCAGCGTTAACGGACTAGCTGGCGACGAGCAGTACTTC
>TRBJ2-2|.|TRBV6-5|.
CASSYSPGANTGELFF
TGTGCCAGCAGTTACTCCCCGGGAGCGAACACCGGGGAGCTGTTTTTT
>TRBJ1-4|TRBD1|TRBV30|.
CACQQGAVEKLFF
TGTGCCTGCCAACAGGGGGCTGTTGAAAAACTGTTTTTT
>TRBJ1-1|.|TRBV5-6|once
CASSLQGGNTEAFF
TGTGCCAGCAGCCTACAAGGGGGAAACACTGAAGCTTTCTTT
>TRBJ2-7|.|TRBV5-6|once
CASSPWINTPPYEQYF
TGTGCCAGCAGCCCTTGGATCAACACCCCCCCCTACGAGCAGTACTTC
>TRBJ1-2|TRBD1|TRBV14|.
CASSPDRGLGGYTF
TGTGCCAGCAGCCCTGACAGGGGGCTTGGTGGCTACACCTTC
>TRBJ2-3|.|TRBV7-2|.
CASSLAGALHNTQYF
TGTGCCAGCAGCTTAGCGGGTGCCCTCCATAATACGCAGTATTTT
>TRBJ2-1|.|TRBV7-3|.
CASSLNVGQGNYNEQFF
TGTGCCAGCAGCTTAAACGTGGGGCAAGGCAACTACAATGAGCAGTTCTTC
>TRBJ2-1|.|TRBV5-6|.
CASSLYGGLGNEQFF
TGTGCCAGCAGCTTGTACGGGGGGCTAGGGAATGAGCAGTTCTTC
>TRBJ1-1|.|TRBV7-3|.
CASSFGPNTEAFF
TGTGCCAGCAGCTTCGGACCGAACACTGAAGCTTTCTTT
>TRBJ2-3|.|TRBV29-1|once
CSAMHVGRITDTQYF
TGCAGCGCCATGCATGTTGGACGGATCACAGATACGCAGTATTTT
>TRBJ1-5|.|TRBV7-8|.
CASSLLSGWDSNQPQHF
TGTGCCAGCAGCTTACTTTCCGGCTGGGATAGCAATCAGCCCCAGCATTTT
>TRBJ2-5|.|TRBV14|once
CASSQDPLYETQYF
TGTGCCAGCAGCCAAGATCCCCTATACGAGACCCAGTACTTC
>TRBJ1-1|.|TRBV28|.
CASRVSGWEVETFF
TGTGCCAGCAGGGTCTCGGGCTGGGAGGTTGAGACTTTCTTT
>TRBJ2-5|.|TRBV7-2|.
CASSIGRGAGQETQYF
TGTGCCAGCAGCATCGGCCGGGGGGCGGGTCAAGAGACCCAGTACTTC
>TRBJ1-5|.|TRBV19|.
CASRPGGAGYSNQPQHF
TGTGCCAGCCGTCCGGGGGGGGCGGGATATAGCAATCAGCCCCAGCATTTT
>TRBJ2-5|.|TRBV7-2|once
CASSPSPGGEQYF
TGTGCCAGCAGCCCCTCACCCGGCGGAGAGCAGTACTTC
>TRBJ2-7|TRBD2|TRBV28|once
CASSLLSAGGFYEQYF
TGTGCCAGCAGCCTCCTCTCAGCGGGAGGGTTCTACGAGCAGTACTTC
>TRBJ1-2|TRBD1|TRBV27|.
CASSRQGRVGGYTF
TGTGCCAGCAGTCGACAGGGTAGAGTTGGTGGCTACACCTTC
>TRBJ2-2|.|TRBV6-6|.
CASTPISVDGELFF
TGTGCCAGCACTCCTATCTCCGTGGACGGGGAGCTGTTTTTT
>TRBJ2-7|TRBD1|TRBV10-3|.
CAISESGQGNEQYF
TGTGCCATCAGTGAATCGGGACAGGGGAACGAGCAGTACTTC